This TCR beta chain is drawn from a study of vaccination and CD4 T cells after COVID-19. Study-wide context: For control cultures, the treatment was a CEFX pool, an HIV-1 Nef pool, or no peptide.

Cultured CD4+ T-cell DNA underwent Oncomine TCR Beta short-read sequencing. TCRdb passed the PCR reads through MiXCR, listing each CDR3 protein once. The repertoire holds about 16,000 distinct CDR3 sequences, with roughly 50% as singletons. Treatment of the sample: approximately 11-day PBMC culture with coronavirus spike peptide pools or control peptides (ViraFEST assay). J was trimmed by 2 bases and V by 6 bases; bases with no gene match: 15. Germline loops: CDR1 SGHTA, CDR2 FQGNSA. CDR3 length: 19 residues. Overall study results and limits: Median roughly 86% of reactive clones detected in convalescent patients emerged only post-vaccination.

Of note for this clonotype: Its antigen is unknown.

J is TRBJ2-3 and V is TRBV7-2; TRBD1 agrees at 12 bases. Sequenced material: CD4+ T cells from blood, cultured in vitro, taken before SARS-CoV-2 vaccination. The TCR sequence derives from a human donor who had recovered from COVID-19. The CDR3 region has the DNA TGTGCCAGCAGGGGGGGACAGGGGGCGCGGATCACCTCCACAGATACGCAGTATTTT. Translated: CASRGGQGARITSTDTQYF.